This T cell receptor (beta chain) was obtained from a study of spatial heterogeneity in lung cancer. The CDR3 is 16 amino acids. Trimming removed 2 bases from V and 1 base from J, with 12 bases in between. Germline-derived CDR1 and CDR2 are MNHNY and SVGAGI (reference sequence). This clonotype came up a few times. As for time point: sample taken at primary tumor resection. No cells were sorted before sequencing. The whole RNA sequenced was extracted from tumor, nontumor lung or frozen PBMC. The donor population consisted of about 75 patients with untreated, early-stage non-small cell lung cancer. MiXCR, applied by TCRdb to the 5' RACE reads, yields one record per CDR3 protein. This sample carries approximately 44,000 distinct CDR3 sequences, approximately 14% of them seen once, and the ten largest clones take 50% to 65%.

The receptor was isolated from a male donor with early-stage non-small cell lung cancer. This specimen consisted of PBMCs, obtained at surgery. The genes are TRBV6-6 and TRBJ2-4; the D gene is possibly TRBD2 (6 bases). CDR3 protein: CASSYRWEAAKNIQYF. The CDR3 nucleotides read TGTGCCAGCAGTTACCGTTGGGAGGCTGCCAAAAACATTCAGTACTTC.